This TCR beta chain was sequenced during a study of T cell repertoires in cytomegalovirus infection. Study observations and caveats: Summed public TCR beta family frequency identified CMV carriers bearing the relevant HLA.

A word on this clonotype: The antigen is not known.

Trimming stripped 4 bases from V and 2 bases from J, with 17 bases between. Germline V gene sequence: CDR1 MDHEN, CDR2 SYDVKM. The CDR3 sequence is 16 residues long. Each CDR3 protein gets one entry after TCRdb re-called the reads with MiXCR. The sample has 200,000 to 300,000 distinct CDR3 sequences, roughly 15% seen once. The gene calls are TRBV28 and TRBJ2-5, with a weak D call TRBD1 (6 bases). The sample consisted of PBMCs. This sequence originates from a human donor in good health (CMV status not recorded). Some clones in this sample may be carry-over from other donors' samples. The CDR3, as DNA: TGTGCCAGCAGTTCTAACGGGAAGGGGGTACAAGAGACCCAGTACTTC. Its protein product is CASSSNGKGVQETQYF.